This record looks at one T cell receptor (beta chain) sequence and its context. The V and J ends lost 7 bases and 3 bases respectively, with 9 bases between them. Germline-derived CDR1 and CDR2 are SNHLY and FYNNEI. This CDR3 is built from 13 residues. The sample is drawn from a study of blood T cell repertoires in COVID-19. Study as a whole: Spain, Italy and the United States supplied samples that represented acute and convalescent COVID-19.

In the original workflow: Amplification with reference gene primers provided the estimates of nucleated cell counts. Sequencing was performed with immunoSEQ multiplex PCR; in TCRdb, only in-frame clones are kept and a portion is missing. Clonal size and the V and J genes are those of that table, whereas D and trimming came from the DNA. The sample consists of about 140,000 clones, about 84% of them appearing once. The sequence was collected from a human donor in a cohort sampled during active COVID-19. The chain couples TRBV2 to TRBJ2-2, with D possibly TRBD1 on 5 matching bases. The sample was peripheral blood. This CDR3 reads CASKGVDTGELFF. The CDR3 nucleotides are TGTGCCAGCAAAGGGGTGGACACCGGGGAGCTGTTTTTT.